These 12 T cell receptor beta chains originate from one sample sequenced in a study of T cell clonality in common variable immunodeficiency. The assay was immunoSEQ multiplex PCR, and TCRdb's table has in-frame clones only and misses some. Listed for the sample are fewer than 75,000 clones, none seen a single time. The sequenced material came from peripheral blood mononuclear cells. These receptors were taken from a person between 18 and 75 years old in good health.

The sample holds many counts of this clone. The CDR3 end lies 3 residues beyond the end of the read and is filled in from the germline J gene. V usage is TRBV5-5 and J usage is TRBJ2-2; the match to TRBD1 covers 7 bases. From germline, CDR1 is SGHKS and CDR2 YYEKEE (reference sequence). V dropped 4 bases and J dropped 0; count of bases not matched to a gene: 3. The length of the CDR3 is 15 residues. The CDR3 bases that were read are TGTGCCAGCAGCCAGGGACAGACGAACACCGGGGAG. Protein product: CASSQGQTNTGE. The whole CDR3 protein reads CASSQGQTNTGELFF.

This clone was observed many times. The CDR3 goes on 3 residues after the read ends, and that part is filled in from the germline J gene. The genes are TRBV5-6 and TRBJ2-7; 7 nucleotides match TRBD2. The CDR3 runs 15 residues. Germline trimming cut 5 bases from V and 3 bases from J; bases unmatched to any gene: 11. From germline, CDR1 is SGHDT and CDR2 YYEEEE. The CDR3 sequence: CASRRKAGRIYEQYF. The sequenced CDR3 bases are TGTGCCAGCAGGCGTAAAGCGGGAAGAATCTACGAG.

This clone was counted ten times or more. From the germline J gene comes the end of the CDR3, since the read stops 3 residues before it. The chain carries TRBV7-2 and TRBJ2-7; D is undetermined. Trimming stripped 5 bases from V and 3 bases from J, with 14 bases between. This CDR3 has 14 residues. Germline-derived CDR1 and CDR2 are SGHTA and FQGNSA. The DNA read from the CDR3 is TGTGCCAGCAGCACGAAGGGTCAACTCTACGAG. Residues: CASSTKGQLYE. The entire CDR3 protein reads CASSTKGQLYEQYF.

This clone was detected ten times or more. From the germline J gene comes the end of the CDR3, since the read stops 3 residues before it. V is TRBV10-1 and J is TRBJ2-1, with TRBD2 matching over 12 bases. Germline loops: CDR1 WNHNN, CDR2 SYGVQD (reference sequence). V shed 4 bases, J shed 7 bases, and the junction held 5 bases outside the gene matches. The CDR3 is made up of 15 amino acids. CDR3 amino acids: CASSGTSGVRNEQFF. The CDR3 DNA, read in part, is TGCGCCAGCAGTGGGACTAGCGGGGTCAGGAATGAG.

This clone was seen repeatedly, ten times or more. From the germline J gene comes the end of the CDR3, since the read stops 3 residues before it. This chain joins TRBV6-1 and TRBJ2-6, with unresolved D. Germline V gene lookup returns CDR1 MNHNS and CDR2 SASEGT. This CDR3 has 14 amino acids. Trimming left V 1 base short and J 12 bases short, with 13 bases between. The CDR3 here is CASSEDMEKGVLTF. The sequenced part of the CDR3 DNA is TGTGCCAGCAGTGAAGACATGGAGAAGGGCGTC.

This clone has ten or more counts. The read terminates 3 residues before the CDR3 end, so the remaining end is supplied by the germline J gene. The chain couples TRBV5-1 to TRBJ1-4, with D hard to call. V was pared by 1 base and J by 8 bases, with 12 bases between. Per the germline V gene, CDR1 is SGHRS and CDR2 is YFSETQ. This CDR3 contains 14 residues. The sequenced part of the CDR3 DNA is TGCGCCAGCAGCTTGACCCATAGAGGGGAAAAA. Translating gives CASSLTHRGEK. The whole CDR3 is CASSLTHRGEKLFF. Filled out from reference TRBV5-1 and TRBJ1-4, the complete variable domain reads KAGVTQTPRYLIKTRGQQVTLSCSPISGHRSVSWYQQTPGQGLQFLFEYFSETQRNKGNFPGRFSGRQFSNSRSEMNVSTLELGDSALYLCASSLTHRGEKLFFGSGTQLSVL.

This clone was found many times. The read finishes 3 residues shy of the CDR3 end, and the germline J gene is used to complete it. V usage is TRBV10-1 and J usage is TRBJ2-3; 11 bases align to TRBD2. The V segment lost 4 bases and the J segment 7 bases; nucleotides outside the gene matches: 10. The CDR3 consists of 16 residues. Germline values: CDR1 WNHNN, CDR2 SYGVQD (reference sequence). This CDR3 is CASSGGLAEGLNTQYF. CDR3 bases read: TGCGCCAGCAGTGGGGGACTAGCGGAGGGGCTGAATACG.

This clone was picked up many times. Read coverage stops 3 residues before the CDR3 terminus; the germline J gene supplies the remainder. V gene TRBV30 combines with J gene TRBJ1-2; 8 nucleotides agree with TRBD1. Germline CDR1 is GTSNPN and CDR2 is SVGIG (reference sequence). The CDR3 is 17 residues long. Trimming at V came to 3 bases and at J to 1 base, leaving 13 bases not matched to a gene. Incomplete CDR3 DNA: TGTGCCTGGAGAGATCCGGGACAGGCGCCCCTTAACTATGGC. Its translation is CAWRDPGQAPLNYG. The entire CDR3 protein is CAWRDPGQAPLNYGYTF.

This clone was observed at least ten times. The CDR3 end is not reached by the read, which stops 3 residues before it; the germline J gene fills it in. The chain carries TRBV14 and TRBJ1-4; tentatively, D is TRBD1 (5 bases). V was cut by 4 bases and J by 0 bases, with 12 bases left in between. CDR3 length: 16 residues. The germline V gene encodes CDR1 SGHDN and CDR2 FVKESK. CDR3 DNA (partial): TGTGCCAGCAGCCGTATCCCGGGGGCAACTAATGAAAAA. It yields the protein CASSRIPGATNEK. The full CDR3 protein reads CASSRIPGATNEKLFF.

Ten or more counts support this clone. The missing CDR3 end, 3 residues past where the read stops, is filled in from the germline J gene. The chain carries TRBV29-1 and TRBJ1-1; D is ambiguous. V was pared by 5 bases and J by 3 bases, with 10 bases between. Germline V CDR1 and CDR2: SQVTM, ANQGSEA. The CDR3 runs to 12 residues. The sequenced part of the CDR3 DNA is TGCAGCGTTTCTCCCGGGGACACTGAA. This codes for CSVSPGDTE. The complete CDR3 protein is CSVSPGDTEAFF.

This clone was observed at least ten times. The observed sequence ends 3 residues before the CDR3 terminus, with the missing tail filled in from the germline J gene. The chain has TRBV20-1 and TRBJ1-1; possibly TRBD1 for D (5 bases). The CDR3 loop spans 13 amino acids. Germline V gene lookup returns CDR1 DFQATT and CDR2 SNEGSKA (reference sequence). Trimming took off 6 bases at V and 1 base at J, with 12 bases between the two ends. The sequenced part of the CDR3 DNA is TGCAGTGCCCACGGAACAGGGAACACTGAA. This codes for CSAHGTGNTE. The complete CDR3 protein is CSAHGTGNTEAFF.

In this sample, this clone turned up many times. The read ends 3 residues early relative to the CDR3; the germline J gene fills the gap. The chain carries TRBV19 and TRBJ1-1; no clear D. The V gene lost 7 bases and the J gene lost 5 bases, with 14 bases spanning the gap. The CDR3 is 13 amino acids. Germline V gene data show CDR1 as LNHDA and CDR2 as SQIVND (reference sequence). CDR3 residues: CASTWKGETEAFF. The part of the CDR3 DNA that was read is TGTGCCAGTACCTGGAAGGGTGAGACTGAA.